This T cell receptor beta chain was profiled in a study of blood T cell repertoires in COVID-19. Study overall: Acute and convalescent COVID-19 samples came from the United States, Italy and Spain. Nucleic acid was either cDNA or gDNA, and it came from T cells, B-cell-depleted T cells, or PBMCs.

In the source study's methods: Reference gene primer amplification yielded estimated nucleated cell counts. Data came from immunoSEQ multiplex PCR; TCRdb stores just in-frame clones and leaves some out. V and J calls and clone size are copied from that table; D and trimming were computed from the DNA. Among approximately 34,000 clones listed, approximately 88% were seen once. This receptor was obtained from a human donor in a cohort sampled during active COVID-19. Sample: peripheral blood.

The CDR3 spells CASSPPVSTDTQYF. In nucleotides, the CDR3 is TGTGCCAGCTCACCACCCGTCAGCACAGATACGCAGTATTTT. The chain couples TRBV18 to TRBJ2-3; D remains ambiguous. CDR1 and CDR2 (germline): KGHSH, LQKENI. V lost 0 bases and J 0 bases, leaving 4 bases between the germline ends. The length of the CDR3 is 14 residues.